This T cell receptor beta chain was identified in a study of shared clonotypes between healthy human individuals. CDR1 and CDR2 (germline): MNHNS, SASEGT. V was clipped by 2 bases and J by 0 bases, with 8 bases between them. The CDR3 sequence is 15 residues long. Generated by immunoSEQ multiplex PCR, the TCRdb table keeps only in-frame clones and is missing some. Altogether over a million clones are present, more than 95% being singletons, with the ten largest covering roughly 1.2%. V is TRBV6-1 and J is TRBJ1-3, with D tentatively TRBD1 (5 bases). This TCR was recovered from a man aged 25 to 45 in good health. The specimen sequenced was naive CD4+ T cells sorted from blood. Subset in this sample: CD45RA+ positively selected. In nucleotides, the CDR3 is TGTGCCAGCAGTGAACAGGGATTCTCTGGAAACACCATATATTTT. Its translation: CASSEQGFSGNTIYF.